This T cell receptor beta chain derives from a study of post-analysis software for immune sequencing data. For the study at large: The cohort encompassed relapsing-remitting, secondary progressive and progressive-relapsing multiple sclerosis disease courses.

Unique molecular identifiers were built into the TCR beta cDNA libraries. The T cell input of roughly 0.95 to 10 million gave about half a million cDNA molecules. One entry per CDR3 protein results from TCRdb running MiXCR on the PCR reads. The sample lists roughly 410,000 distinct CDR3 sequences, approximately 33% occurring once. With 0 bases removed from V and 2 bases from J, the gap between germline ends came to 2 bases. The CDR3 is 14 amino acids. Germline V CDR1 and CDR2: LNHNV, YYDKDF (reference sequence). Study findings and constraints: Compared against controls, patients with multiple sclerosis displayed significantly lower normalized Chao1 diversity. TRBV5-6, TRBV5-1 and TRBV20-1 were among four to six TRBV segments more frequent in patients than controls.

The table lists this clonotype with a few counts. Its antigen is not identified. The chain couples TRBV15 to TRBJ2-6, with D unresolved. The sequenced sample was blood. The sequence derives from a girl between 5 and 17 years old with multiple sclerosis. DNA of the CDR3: TGTGCCACCAGCAGAGATCCTGGGGCCAACGTCCTGACTTTC. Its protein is CATSRDPGANVLTF.